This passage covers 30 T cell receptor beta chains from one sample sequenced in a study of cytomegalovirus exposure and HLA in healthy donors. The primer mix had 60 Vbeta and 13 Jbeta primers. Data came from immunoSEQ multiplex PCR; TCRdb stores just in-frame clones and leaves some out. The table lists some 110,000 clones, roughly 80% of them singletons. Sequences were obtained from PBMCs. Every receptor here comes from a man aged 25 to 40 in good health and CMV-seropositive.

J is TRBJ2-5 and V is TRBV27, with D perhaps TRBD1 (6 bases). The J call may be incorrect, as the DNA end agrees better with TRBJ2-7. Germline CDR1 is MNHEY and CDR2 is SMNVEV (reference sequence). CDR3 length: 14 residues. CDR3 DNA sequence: TGTGCCAGCAGTCCAGGACAGATTTCCTACGAGCAGTACTTC. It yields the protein CASSPGQISYEQYF.

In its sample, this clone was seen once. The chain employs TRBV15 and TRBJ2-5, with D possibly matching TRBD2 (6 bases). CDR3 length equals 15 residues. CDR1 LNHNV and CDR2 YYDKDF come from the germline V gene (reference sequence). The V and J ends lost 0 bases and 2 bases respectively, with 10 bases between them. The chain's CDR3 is CATSRDRREQETQYF. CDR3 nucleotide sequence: TGTGCCACCAGCAGAGATCGGAGGGAACAAGAGACCCAGTACTTC.

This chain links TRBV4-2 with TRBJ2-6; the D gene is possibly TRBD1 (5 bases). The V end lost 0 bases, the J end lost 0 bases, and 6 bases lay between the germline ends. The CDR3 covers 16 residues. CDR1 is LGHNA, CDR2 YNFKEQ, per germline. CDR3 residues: CASSQDTGSGANVLTF. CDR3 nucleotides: TGTGCCAGCAGCCAAGATACAGGCTCTGGGGCCAACGTCCTGACTTTC.

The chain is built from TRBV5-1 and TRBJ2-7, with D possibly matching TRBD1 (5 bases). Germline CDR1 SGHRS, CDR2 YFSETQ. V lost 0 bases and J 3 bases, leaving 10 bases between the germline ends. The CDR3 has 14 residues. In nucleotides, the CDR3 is TGCGCCAGCAGCTTGGAACCAGGGCGCTACGAGCAGTACTTC. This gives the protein CASSLEPGRYEQYF.

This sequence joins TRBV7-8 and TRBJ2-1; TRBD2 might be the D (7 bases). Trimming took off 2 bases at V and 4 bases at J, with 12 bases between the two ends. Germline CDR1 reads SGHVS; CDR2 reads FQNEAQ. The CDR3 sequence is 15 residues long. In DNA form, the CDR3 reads TGTGCCAGCAGCTTAACGGGGGGCCCGTACAATGAGCAGTTCTTC. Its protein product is CASSLTGGPYNEQFF.

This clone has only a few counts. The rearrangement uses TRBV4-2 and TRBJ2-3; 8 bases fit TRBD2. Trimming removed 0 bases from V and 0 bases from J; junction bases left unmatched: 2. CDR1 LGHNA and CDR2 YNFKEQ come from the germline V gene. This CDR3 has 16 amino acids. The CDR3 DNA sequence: TGTGCCAGCAGCCAAGAGACTAGCGTAAGCACAGATACGCAGTATTTT. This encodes CASSQETSVSTDTQYF.

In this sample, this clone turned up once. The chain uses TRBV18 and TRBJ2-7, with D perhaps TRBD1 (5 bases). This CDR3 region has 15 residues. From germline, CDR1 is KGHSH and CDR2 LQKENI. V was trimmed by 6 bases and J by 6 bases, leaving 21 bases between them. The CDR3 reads CASSYDRTRVPEQYF. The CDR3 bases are TGTGCCAGCTCTTACGACCGGACCAGGGTCCCCGAGCAGTACTTC.

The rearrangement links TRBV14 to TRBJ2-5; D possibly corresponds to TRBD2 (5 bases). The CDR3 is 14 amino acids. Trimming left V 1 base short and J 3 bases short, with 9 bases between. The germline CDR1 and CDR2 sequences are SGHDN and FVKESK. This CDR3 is CASSQVGSEETQYF. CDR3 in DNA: TGTGCCAGCAGCCAAGTAGGGAGCGAAGAGACCCAGTACTTC.

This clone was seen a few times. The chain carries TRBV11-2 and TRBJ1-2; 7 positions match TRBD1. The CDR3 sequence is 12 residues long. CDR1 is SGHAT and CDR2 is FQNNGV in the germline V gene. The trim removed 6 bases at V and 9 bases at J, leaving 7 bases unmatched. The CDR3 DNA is TGTGCCAGCAGTCATGACAGGGCCAGCTACACCTTC. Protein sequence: CASSHDRASYTF.

The CDR3 DNA reads as TGTGCCAGCAGCGGACGGACAGGGGCTGGGGAGCAGTACTTC. This codes for CASSGRTGAGEQYF. V and J are TRBV7-8 and TRBJ2-7; TRBD1 matches 9 bases. V lost 5 bases and J lost 7; bases outside the gene matches: 9. This CDR3 is built from 14 residues. Looked up from germline, CDR1 is SGHVS and CDR2 is FQNEAQ.

As DNA, the CDR3 is TGTGCCAGCAGTAGCGGGACACCGTCCTATGGCTACACCTTC. It specifies CASSSGTPSYGYTF. The rearrangement uses TRBV6-5 and TRBJ1-2; a weak D match, TRBD1 (6 bases). In germline, CDR1 is MNHEY, CDR2 SVGAGI. The V gene lost 5 bases and the J gene lost 4 bases, with 14 bases spanning the gap. The CDR3 contains 14 residues.

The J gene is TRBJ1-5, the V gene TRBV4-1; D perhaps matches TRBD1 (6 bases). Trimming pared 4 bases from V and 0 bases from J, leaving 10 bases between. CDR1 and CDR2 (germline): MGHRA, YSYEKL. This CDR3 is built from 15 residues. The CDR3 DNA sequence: TGCGCCAGCAGCCCAGGGGCAGGTAGCAATCAGCCCCAGCATTTT. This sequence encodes CASSPGAGSNQPQHF.

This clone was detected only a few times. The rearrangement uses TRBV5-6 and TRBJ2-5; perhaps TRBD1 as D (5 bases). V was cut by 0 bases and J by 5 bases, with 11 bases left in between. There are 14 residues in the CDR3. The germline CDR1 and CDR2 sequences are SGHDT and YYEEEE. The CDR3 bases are TGTGCCAGCAGCTTGGGGACATTCAGGGAGACCCAGTACTTC. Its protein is CASSLGTFRETQYF. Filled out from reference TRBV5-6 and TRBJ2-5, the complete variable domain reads DAGVTQSPTHLIKTRGQQVTLRCSPKSGHDTVSWYQQALGQGPQFIFQYYEEEERQRGNFPDRFSGHQFPNYSSELNVNALLLGDSALYLCASSLGTFRETQYFGPGTRLLVL.

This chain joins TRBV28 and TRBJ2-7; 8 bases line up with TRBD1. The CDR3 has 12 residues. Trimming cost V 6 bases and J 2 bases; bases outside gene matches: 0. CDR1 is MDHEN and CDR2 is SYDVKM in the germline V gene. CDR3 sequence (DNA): TGTGCCAGCAGGGACAGGGCCTACGAGCAGTACTTC. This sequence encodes CASRDRAYEQYF.

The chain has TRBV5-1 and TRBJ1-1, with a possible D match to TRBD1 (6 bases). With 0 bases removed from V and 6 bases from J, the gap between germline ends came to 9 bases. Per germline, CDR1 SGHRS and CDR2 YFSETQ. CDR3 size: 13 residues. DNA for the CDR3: TGCGCCAGCAGCTTGGAGGCAGGGGCTGAAGCTTTCTTT. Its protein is CASSLEAGAEAFF.

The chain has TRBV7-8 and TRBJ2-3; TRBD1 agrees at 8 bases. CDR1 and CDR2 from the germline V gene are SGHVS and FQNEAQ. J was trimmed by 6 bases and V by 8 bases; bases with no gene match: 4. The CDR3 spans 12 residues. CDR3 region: CASARGQDTQYF. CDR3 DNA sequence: TGTGCCAGCGCCAGGGGGCAGGATACGCAGTATTTT.

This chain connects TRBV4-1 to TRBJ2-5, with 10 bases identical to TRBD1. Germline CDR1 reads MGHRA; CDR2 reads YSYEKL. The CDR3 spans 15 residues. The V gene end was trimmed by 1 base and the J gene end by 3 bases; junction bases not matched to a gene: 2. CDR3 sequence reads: CASSQVGTGEETQYF. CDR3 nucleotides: TGCGCCAGCAGCCAAGTCGGGACAGGGGAAGAGACCCAGTACTTC.

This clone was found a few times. The CDR3 is CASSEGRDEQYF. CDR3 nucleotides: TGTGCCAGCAGTGAGGGGAGGGACGAGCAGTACTTC. The rearrangement links TRBV6-1 to TRBJ2-7, with TRBD2 matching 7 bases. The germline gives CDR1 MNHNS, CDR2 SASEGT. Trimming took 3 bases from V and 5 from J; bases not matched to a gene: 1. The CDR3 loop spans 12 amino acids.

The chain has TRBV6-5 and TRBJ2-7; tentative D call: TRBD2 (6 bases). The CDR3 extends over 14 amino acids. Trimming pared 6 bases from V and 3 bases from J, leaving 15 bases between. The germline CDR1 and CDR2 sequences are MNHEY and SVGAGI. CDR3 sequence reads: CASRRGLLNYEQYF. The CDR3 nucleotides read TGTGCCAGCAGGAGGGGACTGTTGAACTACGAGCAGTACTTC.

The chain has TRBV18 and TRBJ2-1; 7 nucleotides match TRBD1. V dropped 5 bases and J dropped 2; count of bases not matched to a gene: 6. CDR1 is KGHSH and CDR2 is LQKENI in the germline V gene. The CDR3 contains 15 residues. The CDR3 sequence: CASSAPGTAYNEQFF. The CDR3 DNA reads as TGTGCCAGCTCAGCCCCCGGGACAGCCTACAATGAGCAGTTCTTC.

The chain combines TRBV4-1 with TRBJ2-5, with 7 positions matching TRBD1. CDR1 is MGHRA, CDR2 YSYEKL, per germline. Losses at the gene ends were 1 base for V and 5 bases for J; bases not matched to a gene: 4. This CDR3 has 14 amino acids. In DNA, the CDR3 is TGCGCCAGCAGCCAAGTAGGGGGCGGGGAGACCCAGTACTTC. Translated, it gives CASSQVGGGETQYF.

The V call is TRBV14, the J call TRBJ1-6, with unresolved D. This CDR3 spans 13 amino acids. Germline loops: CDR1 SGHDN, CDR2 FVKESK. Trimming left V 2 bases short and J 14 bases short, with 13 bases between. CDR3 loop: CASSQYRLSALHF. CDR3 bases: TGTGCCAGCAGCCAATACCGACTTTCTGCCCTCCACTTT.

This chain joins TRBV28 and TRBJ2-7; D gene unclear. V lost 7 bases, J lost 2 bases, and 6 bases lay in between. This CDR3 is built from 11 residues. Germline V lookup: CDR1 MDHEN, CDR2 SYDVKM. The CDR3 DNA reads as TGTGCCAGCACCCAGACCTACGAGCAGTACTTC. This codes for CASTQTYEQYF.

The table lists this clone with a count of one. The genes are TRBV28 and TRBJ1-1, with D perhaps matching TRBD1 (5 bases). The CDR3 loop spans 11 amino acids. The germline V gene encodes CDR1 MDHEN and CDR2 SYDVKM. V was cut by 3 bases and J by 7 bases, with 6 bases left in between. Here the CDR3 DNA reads TGTGCCAGCAGTTTGCAGGGTGAAGCTTTCTTT. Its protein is CASSLQGEAFF. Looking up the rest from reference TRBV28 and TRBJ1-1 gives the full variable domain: DVKVTQSSRYLVKRTGEKVFLECVQDMDHENMFWYRQDPGLGLRLIYFSYDVKMKEKGDIPEGYSVSREKKERFSLILESASTNQTSMYLCASSLQGEAFFGQGTRLTVV.

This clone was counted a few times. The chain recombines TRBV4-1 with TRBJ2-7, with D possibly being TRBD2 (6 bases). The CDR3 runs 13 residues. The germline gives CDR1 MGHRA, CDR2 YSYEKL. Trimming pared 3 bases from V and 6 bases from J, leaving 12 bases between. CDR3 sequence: CASSQSGVGEQYF. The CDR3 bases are TGCGCCAGCAGCCAGTCGGGGGTGGGCGAGCAGTACTTC.

CDR3 region: CASSSSGTGRSPLHF. CDR3 nucleotides: TGCGCCAGCAGCTCCTCCGGGACAGGGCGTTCACCCCTCCACTTT. J is TRBJ1-6 and V is TRBV5-1; 9 bases agree with TRBD1. CDR3 size: 15 residues. Germline V gene data show CDR1 as SGHRS and CDR2 as YFSETQ. Trimming at V came to 3 bases and at J to 9 bases, leaving 7 bases not matched to a gene. Using reference TRBV5-1 and TRBJ1-6 for the parts outside the CDR3, the full variable domain is KAGVTQTPRYLIKTRGQQVTLSCSPISGHRSVSWYQQTPGQGLQFLFEYFSETQRNKGNFPGRFSGRQFSNSRSEMNVSTLELGDSALYLCASSSSGTGRSPLHFGNGTRLTVT.

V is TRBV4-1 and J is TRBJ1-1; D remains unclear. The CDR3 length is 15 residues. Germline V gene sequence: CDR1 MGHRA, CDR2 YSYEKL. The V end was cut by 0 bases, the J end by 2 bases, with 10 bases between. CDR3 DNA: TGCGCCAGCAGCCAAGAGACACACCTCAACACTGAAGCTTTCTTT. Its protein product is CASSQETHLNTEAFF.

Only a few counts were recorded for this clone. The CDR3 here is CASSAQPGHGGNQPQHF. In DNA, the CDR3 is TGTGCCAGCAGTGCCCAGCCGGGACATGGCGGCAATCAGCCCCAGCATTTT. This chain uses TRBV6-1 with TRBJ1-5, with a weak D call TRBD1 (6 bases). There are 17 residues in the CDR3. The germline gives CDR1 MNHNS, CDR2 SASEGT. V was shortened by 4 bases and J by 2 bases, with 18 bases between the two germline ends.

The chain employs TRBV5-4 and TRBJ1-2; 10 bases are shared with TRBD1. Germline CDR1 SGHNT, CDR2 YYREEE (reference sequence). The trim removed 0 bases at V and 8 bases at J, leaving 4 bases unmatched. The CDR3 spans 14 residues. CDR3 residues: CASSLAGTGEGYTF. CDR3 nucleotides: TGTGCCAGCAGCTTGGCCGGGACAGGGGAGGGCTACACCTTC.

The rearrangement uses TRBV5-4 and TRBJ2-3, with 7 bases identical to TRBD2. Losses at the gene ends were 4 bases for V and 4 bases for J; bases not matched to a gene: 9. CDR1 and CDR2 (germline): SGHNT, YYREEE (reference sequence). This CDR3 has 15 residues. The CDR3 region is CASSPSGLRSDTQYF. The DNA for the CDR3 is TGTGCCAGCAGCCCTTCGGGACTAAGATCAGATACGCAGTATTTT.